The clone carrying this T cell receptor beta chain was seen only a few times. The same CDR3 also results from other DNA sequences found in this sample. Sequenced by immunoSEQ multiplex PCR; TCRdb stores in-frame clones only, minus some. Found here are approximately 260,000 clones, 82% of them singletons; the top ten hold around an eighth. The data belong to a study of blood T cell repertoires in COVID-19. Study information: The samples span acute and convalescent COVID-19 from the United States, Italy and Spain. PBMCs, B-cell-depleted T cells, or T cells provided the cDNA or gDNA that made up the material.

The CDR3 has 14 residues. Germline values: CDR1 SEHNR, CDR2 FQNEAQ (reference sequence). Trimming took off 5 bases at V and 5 bases at J, with 12 bases between the two ends. The specimen was peripheral blood. This clonotype was sampled from a woman aged 55 to 70 with active or convalescent COVID-19. The rearrangement joins TRBV7-9 to TRBJ1-4; D is unclear. As DNA, the CDR3 is TGTGCCAGCAGCCCCCCGGGAGAGAATGAAAAACTGTTTTTT. Translating it yields CASSPPGENEKLFF.